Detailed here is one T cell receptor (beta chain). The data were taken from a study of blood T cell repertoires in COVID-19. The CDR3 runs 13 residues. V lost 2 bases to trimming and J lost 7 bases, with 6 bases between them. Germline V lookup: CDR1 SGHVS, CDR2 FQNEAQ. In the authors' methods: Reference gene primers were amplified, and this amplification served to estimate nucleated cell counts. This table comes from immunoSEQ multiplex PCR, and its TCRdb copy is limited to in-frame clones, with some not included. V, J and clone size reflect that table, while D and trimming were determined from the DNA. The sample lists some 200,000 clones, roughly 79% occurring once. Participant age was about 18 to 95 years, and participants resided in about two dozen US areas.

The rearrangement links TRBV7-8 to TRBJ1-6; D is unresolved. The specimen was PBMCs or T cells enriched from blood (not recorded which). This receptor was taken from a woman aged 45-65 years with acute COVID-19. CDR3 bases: TGTGCCAGCAGCTTAATACAGAATTCACCCCTCCACTTT. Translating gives CASSLIQNSPLHF.